This TCR beta chain is from a study of shared clonotypes between healthy human individuals. CD45RO negativity and positive selection for CCR7 defined naive CD8 cells, a population that excluded terminally differentiated effector memory CD45RA+ cells. Study conclusions and caveats: It was observed that approximately 5% of naive CD4 clonotypes were shared across several donors. Sampling involved blood alone; tissue repertoires likely differ.

Worth noting for this clone: Its cognate antigen is unknown.

Template for every sorted-subset replicate PCR totaled about 0.2 ug DNA, tens of thousands of T cell genomes. Sequencing used immunoSEQ multiplex PCR; TCRdb keeps in-frame clones, though not all of them. The table records over 750,000 clones, 96% of them present only once. The sequencing sample was made of naive CD8+ T cells sorted from blood. The source is a man aged 30-40 years in good health.

The CDR3 bases are TGTGCCAGCAGTCAGAGACTAGATGAGGAGCTGTTTTTT. It encodes CASSQRLDEELFF. V gene TRBV27 combines with J gene TRBJ2-2; possible D gene TRBD2, 6 bases. The CDR3 is made up of 13 amino acids. Germline V gives CDR1 MNHEY, CDR2 SMNVEV (reference sequence). Trimming took 5 bases from V and 10 from J, leaving 14 bases between them.